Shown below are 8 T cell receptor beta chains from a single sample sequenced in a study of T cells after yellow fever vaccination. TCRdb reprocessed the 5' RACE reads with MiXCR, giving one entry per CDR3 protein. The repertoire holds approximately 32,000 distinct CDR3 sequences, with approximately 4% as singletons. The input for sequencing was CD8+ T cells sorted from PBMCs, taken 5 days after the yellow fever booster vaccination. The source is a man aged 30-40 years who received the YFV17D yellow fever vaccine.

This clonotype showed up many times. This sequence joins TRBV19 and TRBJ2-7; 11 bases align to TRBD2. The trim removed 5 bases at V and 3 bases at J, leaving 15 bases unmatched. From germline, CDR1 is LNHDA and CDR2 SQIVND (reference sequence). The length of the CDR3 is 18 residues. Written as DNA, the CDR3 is TGTGCCAGTAGTCCAGCTCTGACTAGCGGGAACCTCCTCTACGAGCAGTACTTC. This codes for CASSPALTSGNLLYEQYF.

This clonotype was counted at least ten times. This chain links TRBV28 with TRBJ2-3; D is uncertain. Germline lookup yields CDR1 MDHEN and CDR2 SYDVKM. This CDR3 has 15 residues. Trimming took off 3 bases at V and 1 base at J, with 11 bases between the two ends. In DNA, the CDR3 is TGTGCCAGCAGTTTTTTAGGGTCGGGCACAGATACGCAGTATTTT. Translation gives CASSFLGSGTDTQYF.

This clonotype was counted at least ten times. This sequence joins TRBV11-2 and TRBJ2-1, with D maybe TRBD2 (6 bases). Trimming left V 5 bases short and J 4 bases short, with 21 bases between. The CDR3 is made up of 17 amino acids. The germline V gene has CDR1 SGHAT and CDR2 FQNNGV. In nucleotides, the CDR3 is TGTGCCAGCAGCCCACATGAATTAGCGGCCCCATACAATGAGCAGTTCTTC. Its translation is CASSPHELAAPYNEQFF. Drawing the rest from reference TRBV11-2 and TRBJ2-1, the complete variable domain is EAGVAQSPRYKIIEKRQSVAFWCNPISGHATLYWYQQILGQGPKLLIQFQNNGVVDDSQLPKDRFSAERLKGVDSTLKIQPAKLEDSAVYLCASSPHELAAPYNEQFFGPGTRLTVL.

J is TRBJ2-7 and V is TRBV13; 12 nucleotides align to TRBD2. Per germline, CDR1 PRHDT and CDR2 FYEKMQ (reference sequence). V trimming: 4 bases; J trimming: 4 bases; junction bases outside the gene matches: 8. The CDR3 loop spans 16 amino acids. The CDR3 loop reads CASSSPRTSGKYEQYF. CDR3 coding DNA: TGTGCCAGCAGCTCCCCTAGGACTAGCGGGAAATACGAGCAGTACTTC.

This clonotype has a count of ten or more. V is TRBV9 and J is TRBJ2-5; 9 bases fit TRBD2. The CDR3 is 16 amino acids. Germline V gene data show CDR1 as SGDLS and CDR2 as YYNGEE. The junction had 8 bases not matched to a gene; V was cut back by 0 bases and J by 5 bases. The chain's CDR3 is CASSVGVAGELETQYF. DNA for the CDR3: TGTGCCAGCAGCGTAGGGGTAGCGGGAGAGCTGGAGACCCAGTACTTC.

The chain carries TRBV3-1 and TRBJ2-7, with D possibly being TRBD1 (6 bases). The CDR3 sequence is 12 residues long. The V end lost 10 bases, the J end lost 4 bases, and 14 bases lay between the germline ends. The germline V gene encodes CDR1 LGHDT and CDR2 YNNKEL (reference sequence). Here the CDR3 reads CATSPTGYEQYF. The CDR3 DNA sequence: TGTGCCACCTCCCCTACAGGGTACGAGCAGTACTTC.

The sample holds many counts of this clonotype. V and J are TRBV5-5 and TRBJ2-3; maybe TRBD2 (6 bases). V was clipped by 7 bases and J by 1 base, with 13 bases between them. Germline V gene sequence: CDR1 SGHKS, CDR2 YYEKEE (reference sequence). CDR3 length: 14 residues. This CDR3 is CASCNGEGTDTQYF. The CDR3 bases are TGTGCCAGCTGTAACGGGGAGGGCACAGATACGCAGTATTTT.

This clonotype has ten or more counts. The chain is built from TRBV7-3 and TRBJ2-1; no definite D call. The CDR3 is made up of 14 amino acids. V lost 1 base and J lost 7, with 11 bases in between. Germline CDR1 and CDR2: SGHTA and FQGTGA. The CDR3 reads CASSLMESGNEQFF. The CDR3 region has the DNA TGTGCCAGCAGCTTAATGGAGTCTGGGAATGAGCAGTTCTTC.